A selection of T cell receptor beta chains follows, all from one sample in a study of cytomegalovirus exposure and HLA in healthy donors. Libraries were prepared by immunoSEQ multiplex PCR; TCRdb keeps only in-frame clonotypes and omits some of them. Here the sample spans 150,000 to 200,000 clones, around 68% being singletons. Sample: PBMCs. These TCRs come from a woman aged 40-49 years in good health and CMV-seropositive. Each CDR3 is given with its conserved first and last residue. The order of the fields is V gene, J gene, clone size, D gene, CDR3 protein, CDR3 DNA. A D gene is named only where the DNA matches it firmly. A clone size is listed for some rows: how often the clone was seen (once, few, many), or a class if it is expanded.

>TRBV4-1|TRBJ1-5|-|-
CASSQQTSDISNQPQNF
TGCGCCAGCAGCCAACAAACCTCGGACATTAGCAATCAGCCCCAGAATTTT
>TRBV6-1|TRBJ1-1|-|TRBD1
CASSGQGVGNTEAFF
TGTGCCAGCAGTGGACAGGGTGTTGGTAACACTGAAGCTTTCTTT
>TRBV5-1|TRBJ2-3|once|-
CASSLADSTDTQYF
TGCGCCAGCAGCTTGGCCGACTCCACAGATACGCAGTATTTT
>TRBV20-1|TRBJ1-1|-|TRBD1
CSAKTGGEAFF
TGCAGTGCTAAGACAGGGGGGGAAGCTTTCTTT
>TRBV7-2|TRBJ2-5|once|TRBD2
CASSLASGDRTQYF
TGTGCCAGCAGCTTGGCTAGCGGGGACCGTACCCAGTACTTC
>TRBV7-2|TRBJ2-1|-|-
CASRFSQNNEQFF
TGTGCCAGCAGATTTAGCCAAAACAATGAGCAGTTCTTC
>TRBV6-5|TRBJ2-1|-|-
CASSYHSTSNEQFF
TGTGCCAGCAGTTACCATTCGACTAGCAATGAGCAGTTCTTC
>TRBV4-3|TRBJ1-5|-|-
CASSQGLIGGYQPQHF
TGCGCCAGCAGCCAAGGGCTCATAGGGGGATATCAGCCCCAGCATTTT
>TRBV25-1|TRBJ2-1|once|TRBD2
CASSDGGGVREQFF
TGTGCCAGCAGTGATGGTGGGGGGGTGCGGGAGCAGTTCTTC
>TRBV5-1|TRBJ1-5|-|-
CASSPLSGSGQPQHF
TGCGCCAGCAGCCCCCTTTCGGGGTCCGGGCAGCCCCAGCATTTT
>TRBV4-2|TRBJ2-5|-|TRBD1
CASSQGQGAAGETQYF
TGTGCCAGCAGCCAAGGTCAGGGGGCAGCAGGGGAGACCCAGTACTTC
>TRBV4-1|TRBJ2-7|few|TRBD2
CASSQAGGIHEQYF
TGCGCCAGCAGCCAAGCGGGAGGAATCCACGAGCAGTACTTC
>TRBV9|TRBJ1-4|-|-
CASSGEEGYEKLFF
TGTGCCAGCAGCGGCGAGGAGGGGTATGAAAAACTGTTTTTT
>TRBV2|TRBJ1-3|-|TRBD1
CASRDRGAGNTIYF
TGTGCCAGCAGGGACAGGGGAGCTGGAAACACCATATATTTT
>TRBV5-1|TRBJ2-3|-|-
CASSLGLPTDTQYF
TGCGCCAGCAGCTTGGGACTTCCCACAGATACGCAGTATTTT
>TRBV29-1|TRBJ2-5|few|TRBD2
CSVGWTSGSKETQYF
TGCAGCGTTGGGTGGACTAGCGGGAGTAAGGAGACCCAGTACTTC
>TRBV18|TRBJ1-1|once|TRBD1
CASSPPDRAGTEAFF
TGTGCCAGCTCACCGCCGGACAGGGCTGGAACTGAAGCTTTCTTT
>TRBV2|TRBJ1-4|-|TRBD1
CASRERIGQGAEKLFF
TGTGCCAGCAGGGAACGAATCGGACAGGGGGCTGAAAAACTGTTTTTT
>TRBV5-6|TRBJ1-2|-|-
CASSLQGSGYTF
TGTGCCAGCAGCTTGCAGGGGAGTGGCTACACCTTC
>TRBV13|TRBJ1-1|-|-
CASSLSTGRGYTEAFF
TGTGCCAGCAGCTTAAGTACAGGGCGAGGGTACACTGAAGCTTTCTTT
>TRBV5-6|TRBJ1-4|few|TRBD1
CASSGLPGQGVEKLFF
TGTGCCAGCAGCGGACTACCGGGACAGGGTGTTGAAAAACTGTTTTTT
>TRBV19|TRBJ2-1|-|TRBD2
CASSRYSGSVEQFF
TGTGCCAGTAGTAGGTATAGCGGGAGCGTTGAGCAGTTCTTC
>TRBV18|TRBJ1-2|once|-
CASSPPGGNYGYTF
TGTGCCAGCTCACCACCGGGAGGGAACTATGGCTACACCTTC
>TRBV2|TRBJ1-2|-|TRBD1
CASSRQGTSGYTF
TGTGCCAGCAGCAGACAGGGCACCTCTGGCTACACCTTC
>TRBV9|TRBJ1-5|once|-
CASSVGQGWGQPQHF
TGTGCCAGCAGCGTAGGGCAGGGATGGGGTCAGCCCCAGCATTTT
>TRBV6-5|TRBJ1-3|-|TRBD1
CASSWRQGASGNTIYF
TGTGCCAGCAGTTGGAGGCAGGGGGCAAGTGGAAACACCATATATTTT
>TRBV18|TRBJ1-5|-|TRBD1
CASSIMAGQGEINQPQHF
TGTGCCAGCTCAATTATGGCGGGACAGGGGGAGATCAATCAGCCCCAGCATTTT
>TRBV6-1|TRBJ2-1|few|TRBD1
CASSGTGFNEQFF
TGTGCCAGCAGTGGGACAGGGTTCAATGAGCAGTTCTTC
>TRBV4-1|TRBJ1-2|-|-
CASSSELGHSSGGYTF
TGCGCCAGCAGCTCCGAGTTGGGACATTCTTCGGGTGGCTACACCTTC
>TRBV27|TRBJ2-1|few|TRBD2
CASSSYSLRTSGSDEQFF
TGTGCCAGCAGTTCGTACTCCCTGAGGACTAGCGGGAGCGATGAGCAGTTCTTC
>TRBV7-8|TRBJ2-1|once|TRBD2
CASSREGLRYNEQFF
TGTGCCAGCAGCCGGGAGGGGCTACGCTACAATGAGCAGTTCTTC
>TRBV12-5|TRBJ1-1|-|-
CASGLVVGAGTEAFF
TGTGCTAGTGGTTTGGTTGTGGGGGCCGGCACTGAAGCTTTCTTT
>TRBV13|TRBJ2-7|few|TRBD2
CASSLGGGSYEQYF
TGTGCCAGCAGCTTAGGGGGAGGGTCCTACGAGCAGTACTTC
>TRBV5-1|TRBJ2-1|-|TRBD2
CASSTTSGRSGYNEQFF
TGCGCCAGCAGCACAACTAGCGGGAGGAGTGGGTACAATGAGCAGTTCTTC
>TRBV14|TRBJ1-6|-|-
CASSPSQGRNNSPLHF
TGTGCCAGCAGCCCGTCCCAGGGTAGGAATAATTCACCCCTCCACTTT
>TRBV5-6|TRBJ2-1|-|TRBD1
CASSRTGRHYNEQFF
TGTGCCAGCAGCCGGACAGGGAGGCATTACAATGAGCAGTTCTTC
>TRBV9|TRBJ2-3|once|-
CASSFSGTDTQYF
TGTGCCAGCAGTTTTAGCGGCACAGATACGCAGTATTTT
>TRBV7-2|TRBJ1-5|-|-
CASSPAGVGQPQHF
TGTGCCAGCAGCCCGGCAGGGGTAGGTCAGCCCCAGCATTTT
>TRBV7-8|TRBJ2-7|-|TRBD1
CASSPGQGGQYF
TGTGCCAGCAGCCCCGGACAGGGGGGGCAGTACTTC
>TRBV19|TRBJ1-6|-|TRBD1
CASSGPRQGVNSPLNF
TGTGCCAGTAGTGGCCCGAGGCAGGGGGTTAATTCACCCCTCAACTTT
>TRBV6-1|TRBJ1-1|few|TRBD1
CASSPTPDRAEAFF
TGTGCCAGCAGTCCTACCCCCGACAGGGCTGAAGCTTTCTTT